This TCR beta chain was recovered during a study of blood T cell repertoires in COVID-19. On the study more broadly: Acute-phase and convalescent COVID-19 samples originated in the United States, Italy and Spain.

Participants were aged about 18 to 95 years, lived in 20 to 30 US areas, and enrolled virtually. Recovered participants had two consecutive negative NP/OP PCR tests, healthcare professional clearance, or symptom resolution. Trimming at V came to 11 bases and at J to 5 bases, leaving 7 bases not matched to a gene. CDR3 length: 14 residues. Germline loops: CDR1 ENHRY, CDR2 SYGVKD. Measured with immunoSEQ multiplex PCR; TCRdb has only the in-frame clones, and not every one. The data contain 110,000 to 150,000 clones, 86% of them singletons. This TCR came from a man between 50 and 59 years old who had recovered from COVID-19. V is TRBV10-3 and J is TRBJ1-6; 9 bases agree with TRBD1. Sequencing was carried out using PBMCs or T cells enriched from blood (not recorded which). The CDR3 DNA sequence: TGTGCCGCTACGGGACAGGGCAATAATTCACCCCTCCACTTT. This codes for CAATGQGNNSPLHF.